This T cell receptor (beta chain) was sequenced in a study of monozygotic twins with cystic fibrosis. Data came from immunoSEQ multiplex PCR; TCRdb stores just in-frame clones and leaves some out. Seen here are 32,000 or so clones, 92% observed once, and the top ten hold 0.8% to 1%. Per the germline V gene, CDR1 is SQVTM and CDR2 is ANQGSEA. With 4 bases removed from V and 4 bases from J, the gap between germline ends came to 11 bases. This CDR3 contains 13 residues. This sequence joins TRBV29-1 and TRBJ2-1; D might be TRBD1 or TRBD2, each matching 6 bases. The receptor comes from a girl aged 2-10 years with cystic fibrosis. Source material: blood. The CDR3 loop reads CSVGGGLYNEQFF. CDR3 nucleotides: TGCAGCGTTGGTGGGGGGCTTTACAATGAGCAGTTCTTC.